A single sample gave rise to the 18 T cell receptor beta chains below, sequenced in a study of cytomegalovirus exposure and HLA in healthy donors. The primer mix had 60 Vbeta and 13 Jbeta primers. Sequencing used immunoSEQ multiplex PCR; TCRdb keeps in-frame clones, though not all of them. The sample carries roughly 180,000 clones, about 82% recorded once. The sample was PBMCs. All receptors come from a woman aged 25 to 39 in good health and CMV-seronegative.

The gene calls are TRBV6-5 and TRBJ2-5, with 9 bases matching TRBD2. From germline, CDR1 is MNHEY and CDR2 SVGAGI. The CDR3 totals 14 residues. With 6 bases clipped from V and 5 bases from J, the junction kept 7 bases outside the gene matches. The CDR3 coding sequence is TGTGCCAGCAGCACAGCGGGGGGTTGGGAGACCCAGTACTTC. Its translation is CASSTAGGWETQYF.

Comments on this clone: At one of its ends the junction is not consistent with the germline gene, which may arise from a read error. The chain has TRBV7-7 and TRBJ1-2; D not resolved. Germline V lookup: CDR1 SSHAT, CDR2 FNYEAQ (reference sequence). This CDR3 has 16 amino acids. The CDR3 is CASSPISREVYNGYTF. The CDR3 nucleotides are TGTGCTAGCAGCCCAATCAGCCGAGAGGTTTATAATGGCTACACCTTC.

The CDR3 region is CASSDRDANYGYTF. In DNA form, the CDR3 reads TGCGCCAGCAGTGACAGGGATGCTAACTATGGCTACACCTTC. The chain uses TRBV10-1 and TRBJ1-2; a possible D gene is TRBD1 (5 bases). Per germline, CDR1 WNHNN and CDR2 SYGVQD (reference sequence). There are 14 residues in the CDR3. The germline V and J ends were trimmed by 3 bases and 0 bases, with 8 bases remaining between them.

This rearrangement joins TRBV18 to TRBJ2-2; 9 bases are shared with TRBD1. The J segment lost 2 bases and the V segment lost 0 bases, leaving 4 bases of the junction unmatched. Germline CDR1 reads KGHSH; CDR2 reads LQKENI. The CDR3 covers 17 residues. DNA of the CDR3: TGTGCCAGCTCACCACCGACAGGGGGAGACAACACCGGGGAGCTGTTTTTT. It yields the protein CASSPPTGGDNTGELFF. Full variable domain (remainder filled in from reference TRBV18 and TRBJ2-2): NAGVMQNPRHLVRRRGQEARLRCSPMKGHSHVYWYRQLPEEGLKFMVYLQKENIIDESGMPKERFSAEFPKEGPSILRIQQVVRGDSAAYFCASSPPTGGDNTGELFFGEGSRLTVL.

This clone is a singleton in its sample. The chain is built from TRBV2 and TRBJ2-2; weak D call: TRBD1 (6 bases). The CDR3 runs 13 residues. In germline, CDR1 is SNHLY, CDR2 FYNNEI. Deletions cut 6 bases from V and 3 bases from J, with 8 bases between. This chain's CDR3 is CASRDRYTGELFF. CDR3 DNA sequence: TGTGCCAGCAGGGACAGATACACCGGGGAGCTGTTTTTT.

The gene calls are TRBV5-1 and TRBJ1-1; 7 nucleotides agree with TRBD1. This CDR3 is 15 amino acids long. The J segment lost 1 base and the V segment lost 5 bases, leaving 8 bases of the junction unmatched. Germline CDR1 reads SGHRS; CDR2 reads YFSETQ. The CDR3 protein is CASRPRTGANTEAFF. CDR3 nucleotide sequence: TGCGCCAGCAGGCCGAGAACAGGGGCGAACACTGAAGCTTTCTTT.

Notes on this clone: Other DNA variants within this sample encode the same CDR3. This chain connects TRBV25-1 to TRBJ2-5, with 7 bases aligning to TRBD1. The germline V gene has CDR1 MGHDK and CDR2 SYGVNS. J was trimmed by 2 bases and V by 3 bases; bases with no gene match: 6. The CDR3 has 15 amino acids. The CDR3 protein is CASSDPGTAQETQYF. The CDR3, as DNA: TGTGCCAGCAGTGACCCAGGGACAGCTCAAGAGACCCAGTACTTC.

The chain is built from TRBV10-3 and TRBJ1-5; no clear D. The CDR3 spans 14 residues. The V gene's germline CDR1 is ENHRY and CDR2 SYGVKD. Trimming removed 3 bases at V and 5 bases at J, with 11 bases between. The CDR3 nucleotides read TGTGCCATCAGTGATCGGGGAAGAGATCAGCCCCAGCATTTT. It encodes CAISDRGRDQPQHF.

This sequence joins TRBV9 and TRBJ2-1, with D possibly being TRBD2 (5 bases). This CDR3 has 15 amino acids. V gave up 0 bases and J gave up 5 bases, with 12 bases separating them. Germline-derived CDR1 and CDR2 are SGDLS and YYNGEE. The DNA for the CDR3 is TGTGCCAGCAGCGTAGGAGAGGGATGGCACAATGAGCAGTTCTTC. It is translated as CASSVGEGWHNEQFF.

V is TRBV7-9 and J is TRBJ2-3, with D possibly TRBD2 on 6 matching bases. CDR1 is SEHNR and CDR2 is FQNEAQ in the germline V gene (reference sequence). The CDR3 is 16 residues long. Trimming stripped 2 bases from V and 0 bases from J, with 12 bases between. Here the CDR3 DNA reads TGTGCCAGCAGCTTAAGGTCCGCGGGGAGCACAGATACGCAGTATTTT. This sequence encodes CASSLRSAGSTDTQYF.

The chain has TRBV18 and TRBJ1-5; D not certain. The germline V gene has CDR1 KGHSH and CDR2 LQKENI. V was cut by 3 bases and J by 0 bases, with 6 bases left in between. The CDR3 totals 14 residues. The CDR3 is CASSPSYSNQPQHF. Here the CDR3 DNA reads TGTGCCAGCTCACCCTCCTATAGCAATCAGCCCCAGCATTTT.

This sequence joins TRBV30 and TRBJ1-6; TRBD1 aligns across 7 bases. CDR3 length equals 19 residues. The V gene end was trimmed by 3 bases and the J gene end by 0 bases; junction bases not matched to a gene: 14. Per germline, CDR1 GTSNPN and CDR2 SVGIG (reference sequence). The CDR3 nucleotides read TGTGCCTGGAGCTTAGGGTCAAGGGGGCAGAGCTCCTATAATTCACCCCTCCACTTT. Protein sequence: CAWSLGSRGQSSYNSPLHF.

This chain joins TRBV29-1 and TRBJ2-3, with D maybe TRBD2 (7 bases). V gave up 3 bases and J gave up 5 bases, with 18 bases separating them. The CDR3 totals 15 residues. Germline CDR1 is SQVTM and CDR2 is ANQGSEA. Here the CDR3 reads CSVEGGRELEDTQYF. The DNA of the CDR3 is TGCAGCGTTGAGGGGGGGCGTGAATTAGAAGATACGCAGTATTTT.

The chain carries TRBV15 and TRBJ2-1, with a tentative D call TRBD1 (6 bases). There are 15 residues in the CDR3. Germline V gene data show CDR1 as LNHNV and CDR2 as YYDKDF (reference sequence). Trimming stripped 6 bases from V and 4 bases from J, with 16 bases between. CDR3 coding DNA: TGTGCCACCAGGTCGACAGGTAAAGCGTACAATGAGCAGTTCTTC. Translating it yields CATRSTGKAYNEQFF.

CDR3 amino acids: CASSFKGEGFKLFF. In nucleotides, the CDR3 is TGTGCCAGCAGCTTCAAGGGGGAGGGGTTTAAACTGTTTTTT. This chain joins TRBV5-6 and TRBJ1-4; D may be TRBD1 (6 bases). Trimming stripped 2 bases from V and 11 bases from J, with 16 bases between. This CDR3 has 14 residues. CDR1 is SGHDT and CDR2 is YYEEEE in the germline V gene.

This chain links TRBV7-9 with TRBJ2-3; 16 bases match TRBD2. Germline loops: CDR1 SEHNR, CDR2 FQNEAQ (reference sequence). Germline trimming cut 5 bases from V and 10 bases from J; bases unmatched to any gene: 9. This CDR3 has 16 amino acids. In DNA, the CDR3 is TGTGCCAGCAGCGCTTCCGGGACTAGCGGGGGGGCCGCGCAGTATTTT. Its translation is CASSASGTSGGAAQYF.

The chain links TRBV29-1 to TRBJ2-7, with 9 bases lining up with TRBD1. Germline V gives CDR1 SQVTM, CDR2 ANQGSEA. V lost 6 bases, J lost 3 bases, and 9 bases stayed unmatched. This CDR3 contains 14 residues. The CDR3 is CSVREDRGIYEQYF. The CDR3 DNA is TGCAGCGTGCGCGAGGACAGGGGTATCTACGAGCAGTACTTC.

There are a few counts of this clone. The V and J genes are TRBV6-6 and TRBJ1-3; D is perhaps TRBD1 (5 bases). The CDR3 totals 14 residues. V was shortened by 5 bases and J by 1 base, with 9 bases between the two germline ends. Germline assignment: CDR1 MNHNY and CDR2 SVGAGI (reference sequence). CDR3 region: CASSPQGSGNTIYF. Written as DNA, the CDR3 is TGTGCCAGCAGTCCGCAGGGATCTGGAAACACCATATATTTT.